The TCR beta chain under discussion was sequenced for a study of shared clonotypes between healthy human individuals. The assay was run at deep level. In the original processing: ImmunoSEQ output lacked quality scores and full-length reads, limiting matched filtering. TCRdb's table, derived via immunoSEQ multiplex PCR, lists solely in-frame clones and lacks some. From that table come the V and J calls and clone size; the DNA was used to work out D and trimming. The data hold 550,000 to 600,000 clones, with 70% to 80% observed a single time. CDR1 SGHNT and CDR2 YYREEE come from the germline V gene (reference sequence). The V and J ends lost 5 bases and 0 bases respectively, with 15 bases between them. CDR3 length: 15 residues.

The source material was PBMCs. This sequence was found in a middle-aged woman in good health. Some clones in this sample may be carry-over from other donors' samples. The rearrangement joins TRBV5-4 to TRBJ2-7; the D gene could be TRBD1 or TRBD2 (5 bases each). The DNA of the CDR3 is TGTGCCAGCAGAGACCCCGGGACCCCCTCCTACGAGCAGTACTTC. Translated, it gives CASRDPGTPSYEQYF.